The entry that follows covers one T cell receptor beta chain sequence. This entry is derived from a study of preoperative IRX-2 immunotherapy in early breast cancer. The CDR3 contains 20 residues. V shed 6 bases and J shed 1 base, with 29 bases lying between them. Germline V gene sequence: CDR1 MNHGY, CDR2 SAAAGT. Using immunoSEQ multiplex PCR, the repertoire was profiled, and TCRdb retains in-frame clones only, with some absent. Here the sample spans 40,000 to 50,000 clones, approximately 80% being singletons. Specified treatment: preoperative locoregional IRX-2 cytokine immunotherapy. Samples came from a phase Ib trial of preoperative locoregional IRX-2 cytokine immunotherapy.

Sample: tumor tissue, taken after IRX-2 immunotherapy. This sequence joins TRBV6-8 and TRBJ2-3, with D possibly matching TRBD2 (5 bases). The TCR originated in a human donor with breast cancer. CDR3 in DNA: TGTGCCAGCAGCCCGAGACCCGACTCCCCCAGACGGACTGGCACAGATACGCAGTATTTT. This translates into CASSPRPDSPRRTGTDTQYF.